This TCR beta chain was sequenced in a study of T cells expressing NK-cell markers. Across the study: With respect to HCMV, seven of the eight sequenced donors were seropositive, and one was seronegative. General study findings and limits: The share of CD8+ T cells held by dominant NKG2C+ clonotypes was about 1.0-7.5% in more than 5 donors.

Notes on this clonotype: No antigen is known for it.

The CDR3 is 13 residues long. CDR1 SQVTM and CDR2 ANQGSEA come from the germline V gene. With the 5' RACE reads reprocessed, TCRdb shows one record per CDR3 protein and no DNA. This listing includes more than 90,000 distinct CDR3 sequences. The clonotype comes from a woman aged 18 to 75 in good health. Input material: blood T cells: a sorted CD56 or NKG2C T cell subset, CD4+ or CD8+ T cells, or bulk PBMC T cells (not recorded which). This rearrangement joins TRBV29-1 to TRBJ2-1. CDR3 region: CSVEETQSNEQFF.